This T cell receptor (beta chain) originates from a study of OX40 agonist ivuxolimab in advanced cancers. For context, the study as a whole: Ivuxolimab was a fully human IgG2 agonistic monoclonal antibody targeting the costimulatory receptor OX40 (CD134). Intravenous ivuxolimab was administered to patients every 2 weeks at six dose levels: 0.01, 0.1, 0.3, 1.5, 3 and 10 mg/kg. Of the 50 or so patients in dose escalation, about 20 had hepatocellular carcinoma, some 15 had melanoma, 9 had renal cell carcinoma and 9 had head and neck cancer. The dose-escalation cohort was about 86% male with a mean age of about 58 years, ranging from roughly 20 to 80. Prior anti-PD-1, anti-PD-L1 or anti-CTLA-4 therapy was permitted, and checkpoint inhibitors had been received by approximately 39% of dose-escalation patients. Three dose-escalation patients achieved partial responses, one with hepatocellular carcinoma and two with cutaneous melanoma. The purpose of peripheral TCRbeta sequencing was to test whether ivuxolimab changed TCR sequence diversity and led to clonal T-cell expansion. The monotherapy dose-escalation portion (N of about 50 patients) of the phase I ivuxolimab trial is reported in the paper. Here is what the overall study found, with its caveats: After ivuxolimab, CD8+ T cells had more expanded clones than CD4+ T cells on average. Antigen specificity was not determined for the clonally expanded peripheral T cells. In the 0.1-3.0 mg/kg groups, partial responders had among the lowest normalized peripheral clonal expansion, particularly in CD8+ T cells. Low levels of normalized T-cell clonal expansion were also seen in some nonresponding patients. Clonal expansion of both CD4+ and CD8+ blood T cells was observed from baseline to week 6 at doses 0.1 to 3.0 mg/kg.

The trial excluded patients who had a history of autoimmune disease or who were on systemic immunosuppression. Peripheral blood for TCR sequencing was drawn from every dose cohort at baseline, at cycle 4 day 1 and at cycle 7 day 1. The samples were drawn from a first-in-human, open-label, multicenter phase I dose-escalation trial of ivuxolimab. Adults with locally advanced or metastatic melanoma, renal cell, hepatocellular, or head and neck squamous cell carcinoma were enrolled in the trial. Before TCR sequencing, CD4+ T cells and CD8+ T cells were sorted from peripheral blood as separate populations. Of note for this clone: It has no known antigen specificity. No qualities accompany the bases; no much larger clone lies one base away.

Germline trimming amounts to 3 bases on V and 5 bases on J, with 6 as the count of junction bases outside the gene matches. According to the germline V gene, CDR1 reads SGHDN and CDR2 reads FVKESK. Counted from cysteine to phenylalanine, this CDR3 has 15 amino acids. Solely the CDR3 DNA is kept, with 45 bases framed from the first base. Genomic DNA was extracted from sorted cells for sequencing of the TCRbeta CDR3 region. The immunoSEQ Assay was used to sequence the TCRbeta CDR3 regions. TCRdb carries this immuneACCESS record with in-frame sequences only. Its versions omit some clonotypes, under half of them owing to an unresolved V gene in the studies checked, with the rest unexplained. Within this sample are tens of thousands of clones, with roughly 90% of them counted one time only. Together, the top ten hold approximately 0.2% of the sample.

Source: CD4+ or CD8+ T cells sorted from blood, taken in a trial of the OX40 agonist ivuxolimab. The TCR originated in an adult with an advanced solid tumor such as melanoma, head and neck, liver or kidney cancer. The sequence links TRBV14 to TRBJ2-1, with 8 central nucleotides matching TRBD2. The CDR3 protein is CASSHTSGSHNEQFF. In nucleotides, the sequence is TGTGCCAGCAGCCACACTAGCGGCAGCCACAATGAGCAGTTCTTC. The variable domain in full, with residues beyond the CDR3 obtained from the reference TRBV14 and TRBJ2-1 genes, is EAGVTQFPSHSVIEKGQTVTLRCDPISGHDNLYWYRRVMGKEIKFLLHFVKESKQDESGMPNNRFLAERTGGTYSTLKVQPAELEDSGVYFCASSHTSGSHNEQFFGPGTRLTVL.